This section outlines one TCR beta chain sequence together with its context. What it binds is not known. This record belongs to a study of T cell responses to AZD1222 COVID-19 vaccine. Sequencing used immunoSEQ multiplex PCR; TCRdb keeps in-frame clones, though not all of them. Of about 140,000 clones in the sample, approximately 90% were seen once. V was trimmed by 3 bases and J by 2 bases, leaving 11 bases between them. The CDR3 extends over 15 amino acids. Germline lookup yields CDR1 KGHSH and CDR2 LQKENI. Findings and limits, study-wide: Mapped onto spike, vaccine-associated CD4 TCRs spanned it and were dominant at 160-218 and 743-854. Only a handful of people who got AZD1222 tested seropositive at baseline. In all cases, repertoires were sampled only after the peak T cell response. Donors, mostly white British, included more females; clonal diversity was possibly underestimated.

V and J are TRBV18 and TRBJ2-1; D uncertain. The source of this sequence is an adult in good health. This sample comprised peripheral blood, obtained on day 0 of AZD1222 vaccination. CDR3 sequence reads: CASSPPNPTYNEQFF. CDR3 sequence (DNA): TGTGCCAGCTCACCTCCTAACCCTACCTACAATGAGCAGTTCTTC.